Reported below is one T cell receptor (beta chain). This CDR3 has 15 amino acids. Deletions cut 5 bases from V and 9 bases from J, with 20 bases between. Germline V gene sequence: CDR1 SGHTA, CDR2 FQGNSA. This entry comes from a study of T cells in Graves' hyperthyroidism and ophthalmopathy. Using RNA transcripts as the source, TCR beta CDR3 regions were amplified. The HTBI primer set served for first-round RT-PCR of the TCR CDR3. TCRdb recomputed calls from the multiplex PCR reads with MiXCR, one row per CDR3 protein. This table holds a few hundred thousand distinct CDR3 sequences, around a sixth found once.

This sequence was found in a man younger than 35 with Graves' ophthalmopathy. The specimen sequenced was blood. The genes are TRBV7-2 and TRBJ2-1; perhaps TRBD2 as D (6 bases). CDR3 loop: CASSAGLSLRGEQFF. The DNA for the CDR3 is TGTGCCAGCAGCGCGGGACTCAGCCTTCGGGGTGAGCAGTTCTTC.